The 27 T cell receptor beta chains reported below all come from one sample, sequenced in a study of blood T cell repertoires in COVID-19. Repertoires were generated with immunoSEQ multiplex PCR, while TCRdb's copy carries only in-frame clones and drops some. The data hold around 250,000 clones, with over 75% observed a single time. Source material: peripheral blood. The source is a human donor in a cohort sampled during active COVID-19.

The V call is TRBV9, the J call TRBJ1-1; D perhaps matches TRBD1 (5 bases). The CDR3 spans 14 residues. Per the germline V gene, CDR1 is SGDLS and CDR2 is YYNGEE. V gave up 4 bases and J gave up 0 bases, with 10 bases separating them. The CDR3 reads CASSSHRLNTEAFF. As DNA, the CDR3 is TGTGCCAGCAGCTCCCACAGGCTGAACACTGAAGCTTTCTTT. The complete variable domain, with remaining parts taken from reference TRBV9 and TRBJ1-1, reads DSGVTQTPKHLITATGQRVTLRCSPRSGDLSVYWYQQSLDQGLQFLIQYYNGEERAKGNILERFSAQQFPDLHSELNLSSLELGDSALYFCASSSHRLNTEAFFGQGTRLTVV.

The rearrangement uses TRBV3-1 (or the pseudogene TRBV3-2) and TRBJ2-2, with D hard to call. CDR1 is LGHDT and CDR2 is YNNKEL in the germline V gene (reference sequence). The CDR3 covers 16 residues. V was clipped by 3 bases and J by 4 bases, with 15 bases between them. For the CDR3, the DNA is TGTGCCAGCAGCCACACTAAGGCACTGACCACCGGGGAGCTGTTTTTT. Its translation: CASSHTKALTTGELFF.

The chain combines TRBV7-9 with TRBJ1-3, with a possible D match to TRBD1 (5 bases). The CDR3 consists of 15 residues. CDR1 and CDR2 from the germline V gene are SEHNR and FQNEAQ (reference sequence). Trimming took off 6 bases at V and 5 bases at J, with 17 bases between the two ends. CDR3 residues: CASRTDMGGRNTIYF. CDR3 DNA: TGTGCCAGCAGGACTGACATGGGGGGTCGAAACACCATATATTTT.

The chain employs TRBV27 and TRBJ1-3; 7 nucleotides agree with TRBD1. The V segment lost 4 bases and the J segment 3 bases; nucleotides outside the gene matches: 3. The CDR3 extends over 14 amino acids. Germline V gene sequence: CDR1 MNHEY, CDR2 SMNVEV (reference sequence). CDR3 coding DNA: TGTGCCAGCAGTTCAGGGGGAATTGGAAACACCATATATTTT. Protein product: CASSSGGIGNTIYF.

The CDR3 DNA is TGTGCCAGCAGCCCTGGGGTAGCGGGGCCCCGGGAGCAGTACTTC. Translated, it gives CASSPGVAGPREQYF. The chain joins TRBV5-8 to TRBJ2-7; 8 bases line up with TRBD2. The germline V gene has CDR1 SGHTS and CDR2 YDEGEE. Unmatched junction bases numbered 13, after V lost 4 bases and J lost 7 bases. The CDR3 loop spans 15 amino acids.

The chain employs TRBV3-1 (or the pseudogene TRBV3-2) and TRBJ1-2; D is possibly TRBD1 (5 bases). Germline V CDR1 and CDR2: LGHDT, YNNKEL (reference sequence). The CDR3 totals 15 residues. V was trimmed by 4 bases and J by 8 bases, leaving 20 bases between them. The CDR3 sequence is CASSPIVSGTLGYTF. As DNA, the CDR3 is TGTGCCAGCAGCCCCATCGTGTCCGGGACTCTCGGCTACACCTTC.

The gene calls are TRBV11-2 and TRBJ2-1, with 10 bases fitting TRBD2. The CDR3 contains 16 residues. Trimming removed 0 bases from V and 7 bases from J; junction bases left unmatched: 6. Germline loops: CDR1 SGHAT, CDR2 FQNNGV. In DNA form, the CDR3 reads TGTGCCAGCAGCTTAGATCTAGCGGGAGTAATGAATGAGCAGTTCTTC. Translating it yields CASSLDLAGVMNEQFF.

The rearrangement links TRBV3-1 (or the pseudogene TRBV3-2) to TRBJ2-5; D gene unclear. The ends were cut back, 4 bases at V and 1 base at J, with 10 bases in the middle. Germline V gene sequence: CDR1 LGHDT, CDR2 YNNKEL (reference sequence). This CDR3 is 14 amino acids long. CDR3 sequence (DNA): TGTGCCAGCAGCCCCCCCGGCGGCCAAGAGACCCAGTACTTC. Protein: CASSPPGGQETQYF.

The genes are TRBV6-7 and TRBJ2-7; 9 bases are shared with TRBD1. TRBV6-7 is known as an ORF, though its function is uncertain. Losses at the gene ends were 2 bases for V and 0 bases for J; bases not matched to a gene: 2. The CDR3 has 15 residues. In DNA, the CDR3 is TGTGCCAGCAGTTACGGGGACAGGGCCTCCTACGAGCAGTACTTC. This codes for CASSYGDRASYEQYF.

This chain joins TRBV5-1 and TRBJ2-3; possible D gene TRBD2, 6 bases. The CDR3 is 14 amino acids. The V end was cut by 2 bases, the J end by 2 bases, with 9 bases between. The germline gives CDR1 SGHRS, CDR2 YFSETQ. The DNA of the CDR3 is TGCGCCAGCAGCTTCGGGGGACTCACAGATACGCAGTATTTT. This codes for CASSFGGLTDTQYF.

V and J are TRBV19 and TRBJ1-5, with 8 bases identical to TRBD1. There are 16 residues in the CDR3. Unmatched junction bases numbered 16, after V lost 9 bases and J lost 6 bases. From germline, CDR1 is LNHDA and CDR2 SQIVND (reference sequence). This chain's CDR3 is CASKSGGKSNSQPQHF. DNA for the CDR3: TGTGCCAGCAAGTCAGGGGGCAAATCAAACAGTCAGCCCCAGCATTTT.

The V gene is TRBV6-5, the J gene TRBJ2-3, with 10 bases identical to TRBD1. The V and J ends lost 7 bases and 4 bases, in that order; junction bases with no gene match: 5. The CDR3 has 14 amino acids. Germline V gene data show CDR1 as MNHEY and CDR2 as SVGAGI. CDR3 coding DNA: TGTGCCAGCAAGGACAGGGGGTTTTCAGATACGCAGTATTTT. The encoded protein is CASKDRGFSDTQYF.

This clone turned up a few times. The genes are TRBV5-8 and TRBJ2-3; TRBD2 aligns across 7 bases. V shed 5 bases and J 0 bases; nucleotides not matched to a gene: 9. This CDR3 is 16 amino acids long. Looked up from germline, CDR1 is SGHTS and CDR2 is YDEGEE. CDR3 amino acids: CASRWKLAPSTDTQYF. The CDR3 region has the DNA TGTGCCAGCAGATGGAAACTAGCGCCTAGCACAGATACGCAGTATTTT.

The gene calls are TRBV27 and TRBJ2-7, with TRBD1 as a possible D gene (6 bases). The V end lost 7 bases, the J end lost 0 bases, and 13 bases lay between the germline ends. CDR1 and CDR2 (germline): MNHEY, SMNVEV (reference sequence). CDR3 length: 14 amino acids. The CDR3 nucleotides read TGTGCCAGCACCTTAGGGGGACCCTCCTACGAGCAGTACTTC. The encoded protein is CASTLGGPSYEQYF.

This chain links TRBV9 with TRBJ2-1; D is unclear. This CDR3 has 13 residues. Germline V CDR1 and CDR2: SGDLS, YYNGEE. Trimming cost V 3 bases and J 7 bases, with 11 bases left between them. The DNA for the CDR3 is TGTGCCAGCAGCGACCCGCCCGGTAATGAGCAGTTCTTC. This encodes CASSDPPGNEQFF.

This chain joins TRBV5-1 and TRBJ1-2; D might be TRBD1 (5 bases). Germline V gene sequence: CDR1 SGHRS, CDR2 YFSETQ. This CDR3 has 13 residues. Trimming took off 0 bases at V and 3 bases at J, with 6 bases between the two ends. CDR3 nucleotide sequence: TGCGCCAGCAGCTTGGACAGGCACTATGGCTACACCTTC. Translated, it gives CASSLDRHYGYTF.

The genes are TRBV6-5 and TRBJ1-5; no firm D call. This CDR3 contains 15 residues. V lost 2 bases, J lost 4 bases, and 12 bases lay in between. In germline, CDR1 is MNHEY, CDR2 SVGAGI. The DNA for the CDR3 is TGTGCCAGCAGTTACGGAGGGCTAGGAAATCAGCCCCAGCATTTT. Translated, it gives CASSYGGLGNQPQHF.

This rearrangement joins TRBV29-1 to TRBJ2-4, with unresolved D. Germline V CDR1 and CDR2: SQVTM, ANQGSEA. There are 12 residues in the CDR3. The V end lost 1 base, the J end lost 4 bases, and 5 bases lay between the germline ends. CDR3 DNA: TGCAGCGTTGAAGCGTTAAAAAACATTCAGTACTTC. Protein product: CSVEALKNIQYF.

The V call is TRBV11-2, the J call TRBJ2-7, with D uncertain. The CDR3 totals 11 residues. V shed 5 bases and J shed 3 bases, with 5 bases lying between them. The germline CDR1 and CDR2 sequences are SGHAT and FQNNGV. CDR3 amino acids: CASSPRYEQYF. DNA for the CDR3: TGTGCCAGCAGCCCTCGCTACGAGCAGTACTTC.

This chain connects TRBV18 to TRBJ2-5, with 8 bases matching TRBD1. V lost 1 base, J lost 2 bases, and 3 bases stayed unmatched. The CDR3 loop spans 15 amino acids. Germline V CDR1 and CDR2: KGHSH, LQKENI. The CDR3 loop reads CASSPLRQGQETQYF. The DNA for the CDR3 is TGTGCCAGCTCACCACTACGACAGGGGCAAGAGACCCAGTACTTC.

The V and J genes are TRBV5-8 and TRBJ2-6; the D is unclear. V lost 0 bases and J lost 0, with 13 bases in between. From germline, CDR1 is SGHTS and CDR2 YDEGEE. The CDR3 is made up of 18 amino acids. This CDR3 is CASSLADNPNSGANVLTF. The CDR3 DNA reads TGTGCCAGCAGCTTGGCCGACAACCCGAACTCTGGGGCCAACGTCCTGACTTTC.

The chain couples TRBV9 to TRBJ2-5; D call uncertain. This CDR3 comprises 8 residues. The germline V gene has CDR1 SGDLS and CDR2 YYNGEE. CDR3 protein: CTEETQYF. The DNA of the CDR3 is TGTACTGAGGAGACCCAGTACTTC.

This chain joins TRBV21-1 and TRBJ1-4. TRBV21-1 is assigned pseudogene status. This CDR3 is built from 13 residues. CDR3 nucleotides: TGTGCCAGCAGCATTACAACTAATGAAAAACTGTTTTTT. This encodes CASSITTNEKLFF.

The rearrangement joins TRBV6-5 to TRBJ2-7, with TRBD1 matching 7 bases. In germline, CDR1 is MNHEY, CDR2 SVGAGI. The V gene end was trimmed by 6 bases and the J gene end by 4 bases; junction bases not matched to a gene: 9. The CDR3 totals 14 residues. CDR3 DNA: TGTGCCAGCAGGTTGACAGGGCAAAGGTACGAGCAGTACTTC. Amino acid sequence: CASRLTGQRYEQYF.

The chain joins TRBV7-3 to TRBJ2-7; D gene uncertain. Trimming took 5 bases from V and 3 from J, leaving 11 bases between them. There are 13 residues in the CDR3. Looked up from germline, CDR1 is SGHTA and CDR2 is FQGTGA. The CDR3 coding sequence is TGTGCCAGCAGCCACGCCTCCGGCTACGAGCAGTACTTC. This encodes CASSHASGYEQYF. The full variable domain, its missing parts supplied by reference TRBV7-3 and TRBJ2-7, is GAGVSQTPSNKVTEKGKYVELRCDPISGHTALYWYRQSLGQGPEFLIYFQGTGAADDSGLPNDRFFAVRPEGSVSTLKIQRTERGDSAVYLCASSHASGYEQYFGPGTRLTVT.

This clone appeared a few times. The chain carries TRBV6-6 and TRBJ1-6; 9 bases match TRBD1. J lost 9 bases, V lost 5 bases, and 20 bases had no gene match. From germline, CDR1 is MNHNY and CDR2 SVGAGI (reference sequence). CDR3 length: 19 amino acids. The CDR3 nucleotides are TGTGCCAGCAGTCCCCGGGGACAGGGTTTGGCGAGGGTCGGTTCACCCCTCCACTTT. This gives the protein CASSPRGQGLARVGSPLHF.

This chain connects TRBV28 to TRBJ2-7, with 8 bases lining up with TRBD1. This CDR3 is built from 12 residues. CDR1 and CDR2 (germline): MDHEN, SYDVKM. Trimming cost V 11 bases and J 9 bases; bases outside gene matches: 12. As DNA, the CDR3 is TGTGCCGCCGGACAGGGACCTTTCAGGCAGTACTTC. Translation gives CAAGQGPFRQYF.